This is a list of T cell receptor beta chains from one sample in a study of cytomegalovirus exposure and HLA in healthy donors. Generated by immunoSEQ multiplex PCR, the TCRdb table keeps only in-frame clones and is missing some. The sample records fewer than 95,000 clones, about 69% being singletons. Sequencing was carried out using PBMCs. Receptors were obtained from a woman in her thirties or forties in good health and CMV-seropositive. Both conserved end residues are part of each CDR3. Rows give clone size only sometimes, using once, few, many, or a class for an expanded clone.

V gene: TRBV30
clone size: .
CDR3 protein: CAWSKGQGKTDGYTF

V gene: TRBV4-1
clone size: .
CDR3 protein: CASSQGRQANQPQHF

V gene: TRBV15
clone size: .
CDR3 protein: CATSRGQGGAYEQYF

V gene: TRBV7-9
clone size: .
CDR3 protein: CASSPFLVESNTEAFF

V gene: TRBV30
clone size: .
CDR3 protein: CAWNPGTENTEAFF

V gene: TRBV2
clone size: .
CDR3 protein: CASSVGGLYEQYF

V gene: TRBV5-1
clone size: .
CDR3 protein: CASSLGQGETDTQYF

V gene: TRBV7-9
clone size: .
CDR3 protein: CASSFQDRNYEQYF

V gene: TRBV7-2
clone size: .
CDR3 protein: CASSSGQNTEAFF

V gene: TRBV6-5
clone size: .
CDR3 protein: CASSATEYGYTF

V gene: TRBV4-3
clone size: once
CDR3 protein: CASSPTGTGSNYGYTF

V gene: TRBV6-1
clone size: .
CDR3 protein: CASSTSYEQYF

V gene: TRBV11-2
clone size: .
CDR3 protein: CASSLDGGKKSIYEQYF

V gene: TRBV30
clone size: .
CDR3 protein: CAWVPGQALGGYTF

V gene: TRBV10-1
clone size: once
CDR3 protein: CASGQNTDTQYF

V gene: TRBV10-3
clone size: .
CDR3 protein: CAISAMEGRGEQYF

V gene: TRBV4-1
clone size: .
CDR3 protein: CASSSVTTNEKLFF

V gene: TRBV5-1
clone size: .
CDR3 protein: CASSLNPGLDTQYF

V gene: TRBV5-1
clone size: .
CDR3 protein: CASSFGTSGRDTQYF

V gene: TRBV30
clone size: .
CDR3 protein: CAWSPNRASNQPQHF

V gene: TRBV5-4
clone size: once
CDR3 protein: CASSWGTSGGVREQFF

V gene: TRBV7-9
clone size: .
CDR3 protein: CASSPSGQGLEKLFF

V gene: TRBV7-2
clone size: .
CDR3 protein: CASSTGQGNGYTF